The rows below give T cell receptor beta chains drawn from one sample of a study of control samples from healthy donors and cancer patients. Libraries were prepared by immunoSEQ multiplex PCR; TCRdb keeps only in-frame clonotypes and omits some of them. There are some 120,000 clones in the sample; approximately 90% occur only once, and around 8.9% lies in the top ten. Source material: blood. The origin of the receptors is a man aged 18-30 years in good health. CDR3s include the opening cysteine and the closing phenylalanine or tryptophan. The listing skips clone size in some rows; elsewhere it reads once, few, many or a size class.

v_call,j_call,clone_size,cdr3_aa
TRBV7-2,TRBJ2-7,-,CASSLAAGTSGGEQYF
TRBV5-4,TRBJ2-3,-,CASSLPSGGSTDTQYF
TRBV4-2,TRBJ2-3,once,CASSHLPDTRFFFPDTQYF
TRBV18,TRBJ2-7,-,CASSGGGEQYF
TRBV4-1,TRBJ1-5,-,CASSQGVINQPQHF
TRBV6-1,TRBJ1-5,-,CASSEATASNQPQHF
TRBV7-2,TRBJ2-1,-,CASSLRAGGYNEQFF
TRBV6-6,TRBJ1-1,-,CASRMDRGPNTEAFF
TRBV7-2,TRBJ2-1,-,CASSLDRGSYNEQFF
TRBV29-1,TRBJ1-2,few,CSVERGRTGGANYGYTF
TRBV6-1,TRBJ1-5,once,CASSELPGIGPQHF
TRBV11-2,TRBJ2-4,-,CASSLGRQTDQNIQYF
TRBV12-3/TRBV12-4,TRBJ1-1,-,CASSFTSNTEAFF
TRBV18,TRBJ1-1,once,CASSPLGAWDTEAFF
TRBV5-1,TRBJ1-4,-,CASSLAGERGGEKLFF
TRBV9,TRBJ1-5,-,CASSLDSRSQPQHF
TRBV9,TRBJ2-7,-,CASSVDPRGIREQYF
TRBV15,TRBJ1-2,-,CATSRDSLYGYTF
TRBV6-6,TRBJ2-1,-,CASSPQGFYNEQFF
TRBV4-1,TRBJ2-1,-,CATRPGLAENEQFF
TRBV3-1/TRBV3-2,TRBJ2-5,-,CASSHRGGETQYF
TRBV4-1,TRBJ2-7,-,CASSQASGQDIYEQYF
TRBV5-6,TRBJ2-7,-,CASSARVGLAGEGLWEQYF
TRBV6-5,TRBJ1-5,-,CASSLTYNQPQHF
TRBV5-1,TRBJ2-7,-,CASSKDSPRHEQYF
TRBV4-1,TRBJ1-4,-,CASSQDTRGEKLFF
TRBV7-9,TRBJ2-3,-,CASSSGSTDTQYF
TRBV5-4,TRBJ2-1,-,CASSLQLADNEQFF
TRBV5-1,TRBJ2-7,-,CASSFRDGFSYEQYF
TRBV6-1,TRBJ2-5,-,CASSDRPTQETQYF
TRBV10-3,TRBJ1-6,-,CAIRDTGGDSPLHF
TRBV6-4,TRBJ2-1,-,CASSESPSGGYNEQFF
TRBV11-2,TRBJ2-7,once,CASSLAPRNSYEQYF
TRBV10-3,TRBJ1-4,-,CAISESAQENEKLFF
TRBV30,TRBJ1-1,-,CAWYSVRGGTEAFF
TRBV12-3/TRBV12-4,TRBJ1-2,few,CASSLLGRDGYTF
TRBV7-9,TRBJ1-1,-,CASSPDIRGTEAFF
TRBV29-1,TRBJ1-1,-,CSADASQGLAFF
TRBV5-6,TRBJ2-5,-,CASSSGTGEETQYF
TRBV6-6,TRBJ2-5,-,CASSNRGGRETQYF
TRBV7-9,TRBJ1-6,-,CASSSDNSPLHF
TRBV13,TRBJ1-1,-,CASSPRETNTEAFF
TRBV6-2/TRBV6-3,TRBJ1-5,-,CASSYSRGNQPQHF
TRBV3-1/TRBV3-2,TRBJ2-1,-,CASSQVERGGLNEQFF
TRBV7-8,TRBJ2-2,once,CASSPTQGASFAGELFF
TRBV13,TRBJ2-1,-,CASSLDGGRYNEQFF